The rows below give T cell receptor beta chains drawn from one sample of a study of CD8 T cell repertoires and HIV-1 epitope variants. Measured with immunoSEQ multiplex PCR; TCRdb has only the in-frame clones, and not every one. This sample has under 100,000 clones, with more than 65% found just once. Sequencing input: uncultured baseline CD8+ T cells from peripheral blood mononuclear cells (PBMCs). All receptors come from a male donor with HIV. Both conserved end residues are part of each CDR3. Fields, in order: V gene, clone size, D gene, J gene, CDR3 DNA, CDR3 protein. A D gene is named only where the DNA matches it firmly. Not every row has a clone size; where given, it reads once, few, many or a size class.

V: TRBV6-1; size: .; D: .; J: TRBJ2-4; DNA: TGTGCCAGCACTCCGGCCCGCAACATTCAGTACTTC; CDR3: CASTPARNIQYF
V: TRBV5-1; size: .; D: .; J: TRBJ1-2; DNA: TGCGCCAGCAGCTTGGACGGGGGCGATGACTATGGCTACACCTTC; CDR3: CASSLDGGDDYGYTF
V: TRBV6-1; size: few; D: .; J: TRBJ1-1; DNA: TGTGCCAGCAGGGCAGTCATGAACACTGAAGCTTTCTTT; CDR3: CASRAVMNTEAFF
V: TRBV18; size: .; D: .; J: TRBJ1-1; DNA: TGTGCCAGCTCTCTACCCGTCAGTGAAGCTTTCTTT; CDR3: CASSLPVSEAFF
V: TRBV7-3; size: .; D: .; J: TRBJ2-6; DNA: TGTGCCAGCAGCCTGTTTGGGTCCTCTGGGGCCAACGTCCTGACTTTC; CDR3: CASSLFGSSGANVLTF
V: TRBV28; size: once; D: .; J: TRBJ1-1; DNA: TGTGCCAGCAGTTCCCGAATGGGGGCTGAAGCTTTCTTT; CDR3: CASSSRMGAEAFF
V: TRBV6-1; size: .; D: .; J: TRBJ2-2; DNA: TGTGCCAGCAGTCTTGGCACCGGGGAGCTGTTTTTT; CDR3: CASSLGTGELFF
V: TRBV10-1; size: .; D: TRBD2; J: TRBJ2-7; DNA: TGCGCCAGCCGGGCGGGACTAGCGGGATCCGAGCAGTACTTC; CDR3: CASRAGLAGSEQYF
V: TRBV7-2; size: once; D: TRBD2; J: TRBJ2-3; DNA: TGTGCCAGCAGCCTCCGACTAGCGGGGCCCCGGGATACGCAGTATTTT; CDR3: CASSLRLAGPRDTQYF
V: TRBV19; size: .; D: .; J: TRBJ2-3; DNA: TGTGCCAGTAGTACCCGACAGGCGTCCACAGATACGCAGTATTTT; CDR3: CASSTRQASTDTQYF
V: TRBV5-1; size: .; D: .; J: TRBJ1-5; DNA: TGCGCCAGCAGCTTGGACAGGAATCAGCCCCAGCATTTT; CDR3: CASSLDRNQPQHF
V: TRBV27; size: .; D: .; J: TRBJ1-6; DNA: TGTGCCAGCAGTTTATCGGGGGATCTAATGGACTCACCCCTCCACTTT; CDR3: CASSLSGDLMDSPLHF
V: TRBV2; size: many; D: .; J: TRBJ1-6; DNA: TGTGCCAGCAGTACCGTCCCGGGTAGTGGTTCACCCCTCCACTTT; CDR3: CASSTVPGSGSPLHF
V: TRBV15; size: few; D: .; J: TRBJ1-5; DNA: TGTGCCACCAGCAGAATCAGGGGTTTCGGCAATCAGCCCCAGCATTTT; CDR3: CATSRIRGFGNQPQHF
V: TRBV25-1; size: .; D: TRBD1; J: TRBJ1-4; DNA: TGTGCCAGCAGTGAACAGGGGGGAACTAATGAAAAACTGTTTTTT; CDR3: CASSEQGGTNEKLFF
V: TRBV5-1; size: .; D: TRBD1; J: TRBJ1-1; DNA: TGCGCCAGCAGTCTACCGGGACAGATCGCTGAAGCTTTCTTT; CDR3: CASSLPGQIAEAFF
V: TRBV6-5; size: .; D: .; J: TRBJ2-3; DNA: TGTGCCAGCAGTTACTCTAACACAGATACGCAGTATTTT; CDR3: CASSYSNTDTQYF
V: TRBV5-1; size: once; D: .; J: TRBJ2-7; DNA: TGCGCCAGCCGCGTGGGGTTCGACGAGCAGTACTTC; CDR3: CASRVGFDEQYF